The rows below give T cell receptor beta chains drawn from one sample of a study of Graves' ophthalmopathy and Graves' hyperthyroidism. TCRdb itself ran the multiplex PCR reads through MiXCR, one entry per CDR3 protein. The table shows 400,000 or so distinct CDR3 sequences, with about a sixth occurring only once. The sample taken for sequencing was peripheral blood. All receptors derive from an adult woman with stable Graves' hyperthyroidism. CDR3s include the opening cysteine and the closing phenylalanine or tryptophan. A D gene is named only where the DNA matches it firmly. Only some rows state a clone size, as once, few, many or a class for expanded clones.

CDR3	DNA	D	size	V	J
CASSLEWGRETQYF	TGTGCCAGCAGCTTAGAATGGGGCAGGGAGACCCAGTACTTC	-	many	TRBV7-2	TRBJ2-5
CASKNPGETYEHYF	TGTGCCAGCAAGAATCCAGGGGAAACCTACGAGCACTACTTC	-	-	TRBV6-1	TRBJ2-7
CASPHSPGSGELFF	TGTGCCAGCCCTCATTCCCCAGGGTCCGGGGAGCTGTTTTTT	-	many	TRBV6-1	TRBJ2-2
CASSLGRDGTVPFEAFF	TGTGCCAGCAGCTTAGGCAGGGATGGGACAGTGCCCTTTGAAGCTTTCTTT	TRBD1	many	TRBV7-2	TRBJ1-1
CASSAGTGSEEQYF	TGTGCCAGCAGTGCCGGGACAGGGTCTGAGGAGCAGTACTTC	TRBD1	-	TRBV12-3/TRBV12-4	TRBJ2-7
CASSIGQVYGYTF	TGTGCCAGCAGTATAGGACAGGTCTATGGCTACACCTTC	TRBD1	many	TRBV12-3/TRBV12-4	TRBJ1-2
CASSLVSIGEAFF	TGTGCCAGCAGCTTGGTCTCGATTGGCGAAGCTTTCTTT	-	few	TRBV7-9	TRBJ1-1
CASSVSGSAYEQYF	TGCGCCAGCAGCGTTAGCGGGAGTGCCTACGAGCAGTACTTC	TRBD2	-	TRBV5-1	TRBJ2-7
CASSSMGDYEQYF	TGTGCCAGCAGCTCCATGGGGGACTACGAGCAGTACTTC	-	-	TRBV7-1	TRBJ2-7
CSGGGQHNTGELFF	TGCAGCGGTGGGGGACAGCATAACACCGGGGAGCTGTTCTTT	TRBD1	many	TRBV29-1	TRBJ2-2
CASSVIGGQETQYF	TGCGCCAGCAGCGTCATAGGTGGACAAGAGACCCAGTACTTC	-	many	TRBV5-1	TRBJ2-5
CASSLTGGVWPPYEQYF	TGTGCCAGCAGCTTGACAGGGGGGGTTTGGCCACCCTACGAGCAGTACTTC	TRBD1	many	TRBV11-2	TRBJ2-7
CSARETTNTGELFF	TGCAGTGCTAGGGAAACCACGAACACCGGGGAGCTGTTTTTT	-	-	TRBV20-1	TRBJ2-2
CASSYREGAGANYGYTF	TGTGCCAGCAGTTACCGGGAGGGGGCCGGAGCTAACTATGGCTACACCTTC	TRBD1	many	TRBV6-5	TRBJ1-2
CATSRARGILSWEQYF	TGTGCCACCAGCAGAGCCAGGGGGATCCTATCATGGGAGCAGTACTTC	TRBD1	many	TRBV15	TRBJ2-7
CASSLFGGPNTGELFF	TGTGCCAGCAGTTTATTCGGGGGTCCGAACACCGGGGAGCTGTTTTTT	-	few	TRBV12-3/TRBV12-4	TRBJ2-2
CASSFERLAEQYF	TGTGCCAGCAGTTTCGAGAGGTTGGCGGAGCAGTACTTC	-	many	TRBV28	TRBJ2-7
CASSLSHTVDVETQYF	TGTGCCAGCAGTTTAAGCCACACAGTGGACGTGGAGACCCAGTACTTC	-	many	TRBV27	TRBJ2-5
CASSPRTGETQYF	TGTGCCAGCAGTCCGCGGACCGGGGAGACCCAGTACTTC	-	many	TRBV27	TRBJ2-5
CASSLSAGGNYGYTF	TGTGCCAGCAGCTTATCGGCAGGGGGTAACTATGGCTACACCTTC	TRBD1	many	TRBV7-9	TRBJ1-2
CASSDVGGQPQHF	TGTGCCAGCAGCGATGTGGGGGGTCAGCCCCAGCATTTT	-	-	TRBV27	TRBJ1-5
CASNHPGTGYNQPQHF	TGTGCCAGCAACCACCCGGGGACAGGCTATAATCAGCCCCAGCATTTT	TRBD1	many	TRBV28	TRBJ1-5
CASSPRGTGESPLHF	TGTGCCAGCAGCCCTAGGGGGACAGGGGAGTCACCCCTCCACTTT	TRBD1	many	TRBV11-2	TRBJ1-6
CASREGASQETQYF	TGTGCCAGCAGGGAGGGGGCTAGCCAAGAGACCCAGTACTTC	-	once	TRBV2	TRBJ2-5
CASSKSGRAYEQYF	TGCGCCAGCAGTAAGTCAGGGCGCGCCTACGAGCAGTACTTC	-	many	TRBV5-1	TRBJ2-7